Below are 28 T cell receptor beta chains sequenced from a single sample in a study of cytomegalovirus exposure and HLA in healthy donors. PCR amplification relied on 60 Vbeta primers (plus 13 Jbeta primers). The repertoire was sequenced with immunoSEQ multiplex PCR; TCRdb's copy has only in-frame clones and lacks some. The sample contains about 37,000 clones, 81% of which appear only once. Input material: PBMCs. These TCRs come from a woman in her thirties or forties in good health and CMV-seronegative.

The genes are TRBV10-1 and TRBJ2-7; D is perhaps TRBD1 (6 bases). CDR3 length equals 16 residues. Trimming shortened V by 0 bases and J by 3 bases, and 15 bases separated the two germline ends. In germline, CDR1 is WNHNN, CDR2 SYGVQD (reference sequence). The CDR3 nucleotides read TGCGCCAGCAGTGAGTCGGGGGCGCCAGCCCGCTACGAGCAGTACGTC. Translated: CASSESGAPARYEQYV.

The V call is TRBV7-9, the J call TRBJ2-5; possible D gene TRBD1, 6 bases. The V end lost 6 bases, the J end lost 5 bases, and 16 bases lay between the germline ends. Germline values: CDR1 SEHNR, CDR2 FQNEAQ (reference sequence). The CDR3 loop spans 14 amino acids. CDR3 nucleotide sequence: TGTGCCAGCAGTTCCTGGTCAGGGGATGAGACCCAGTACTTC. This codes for CASSSWSGDETQYF.

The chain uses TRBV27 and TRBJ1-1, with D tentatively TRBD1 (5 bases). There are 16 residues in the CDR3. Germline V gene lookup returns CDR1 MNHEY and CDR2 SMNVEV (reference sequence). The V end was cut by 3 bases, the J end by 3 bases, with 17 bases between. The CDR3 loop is CASSFFRWGEDTEAFF. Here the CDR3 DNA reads TGTGCCAGCAGTTTTTTCAGGTGGGGGGAGGACACTGAAGCTTTCTTT.

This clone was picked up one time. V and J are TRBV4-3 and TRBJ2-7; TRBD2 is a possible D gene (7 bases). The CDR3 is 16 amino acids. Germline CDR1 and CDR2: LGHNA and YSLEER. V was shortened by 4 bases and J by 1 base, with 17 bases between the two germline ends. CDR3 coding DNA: TGCGCCAGCAGCCTGACGGCGGGGGCTTTTTCCTACGAGCAGTACTTC. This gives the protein CASSLTAGAFSYEQYF.

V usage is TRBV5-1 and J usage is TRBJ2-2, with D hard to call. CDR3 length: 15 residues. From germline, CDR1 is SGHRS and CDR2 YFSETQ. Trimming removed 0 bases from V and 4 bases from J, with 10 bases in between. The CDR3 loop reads CASSLAMTGTGELFF. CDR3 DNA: TGCGCCAGCAGCTTGGCCATGACGGGCACCGGGGAGCTGTTTTTT.

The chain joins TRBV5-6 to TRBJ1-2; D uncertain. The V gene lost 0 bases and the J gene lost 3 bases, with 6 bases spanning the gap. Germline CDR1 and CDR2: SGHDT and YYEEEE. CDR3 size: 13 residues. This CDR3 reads CASSLEQYYGYTF. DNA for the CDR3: TGTGCCAGCAGCTTGGAACAGTACTATGGCTACACCTTC.

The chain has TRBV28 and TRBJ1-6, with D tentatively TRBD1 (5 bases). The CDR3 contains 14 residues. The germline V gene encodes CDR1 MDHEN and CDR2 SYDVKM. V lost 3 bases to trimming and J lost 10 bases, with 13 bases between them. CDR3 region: CASSLTVVGSPLHF. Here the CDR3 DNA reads TGTGCCAGCAGTTTGACAGTAGTTGGATCACCCCTCCACTTT.

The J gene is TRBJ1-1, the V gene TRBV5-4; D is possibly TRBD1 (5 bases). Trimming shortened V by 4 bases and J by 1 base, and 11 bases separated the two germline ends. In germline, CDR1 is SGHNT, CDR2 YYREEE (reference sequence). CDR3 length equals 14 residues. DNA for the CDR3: TGTGCCAGCAGCCGGGGGGACCCGAACACTGAAGCTTTCTTT. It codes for CASSRGDPNTEAFF.

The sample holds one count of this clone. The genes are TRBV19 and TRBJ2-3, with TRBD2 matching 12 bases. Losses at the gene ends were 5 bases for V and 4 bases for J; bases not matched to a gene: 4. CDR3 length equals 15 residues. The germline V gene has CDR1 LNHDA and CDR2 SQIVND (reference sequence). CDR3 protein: CASSPSGGGADTQYF. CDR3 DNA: TGTGCCAGTAGTCCTAGCGGGGGGGGCGCAGATACGCAGTATTTT.

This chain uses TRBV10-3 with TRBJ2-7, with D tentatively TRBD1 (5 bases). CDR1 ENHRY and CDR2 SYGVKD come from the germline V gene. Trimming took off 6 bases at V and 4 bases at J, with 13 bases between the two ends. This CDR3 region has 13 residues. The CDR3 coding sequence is TGTGCCATCAGCCTTCCAGGGTTTTACGAGCAGTACTTC. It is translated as CAISLPGFYEQYF.

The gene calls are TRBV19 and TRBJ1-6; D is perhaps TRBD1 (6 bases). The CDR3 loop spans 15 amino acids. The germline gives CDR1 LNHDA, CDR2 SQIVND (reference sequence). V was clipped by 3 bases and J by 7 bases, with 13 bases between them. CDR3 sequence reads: CASSISRDTNSPLHF. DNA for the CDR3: TGTGCCAGTAGTATCTCTCGGGACACCAATTCACCCCTCCACTTT.

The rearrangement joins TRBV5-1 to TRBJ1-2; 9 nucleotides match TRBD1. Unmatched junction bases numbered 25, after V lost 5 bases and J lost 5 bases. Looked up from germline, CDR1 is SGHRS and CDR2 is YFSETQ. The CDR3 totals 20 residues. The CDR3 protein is CASRNQRPKDRGAARYGYTF. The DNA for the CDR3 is TGCGCCAGCAGGAATCAGCGTCCAAAGGACAGGGGAGCGGCCCGATATGGCTACACCTTC.

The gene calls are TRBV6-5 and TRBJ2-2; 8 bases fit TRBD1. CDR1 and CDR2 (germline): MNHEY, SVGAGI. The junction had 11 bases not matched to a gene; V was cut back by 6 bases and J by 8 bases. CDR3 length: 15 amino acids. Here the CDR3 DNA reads TGTGCCAGCAGGGCCTGGACAGGGAGTACGGGGGAGCTGTTTTTT. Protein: CASRAWTGSTGELFF.

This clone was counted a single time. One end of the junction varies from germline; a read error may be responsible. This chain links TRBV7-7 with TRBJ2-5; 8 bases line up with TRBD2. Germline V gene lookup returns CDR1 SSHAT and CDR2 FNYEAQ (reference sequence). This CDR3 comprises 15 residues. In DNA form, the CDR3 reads TGTGCTAGCAGCTTAGCGTCGCTAGCGGGCGAGACCCAGTACTTC. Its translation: CASSLASLAGETQYF. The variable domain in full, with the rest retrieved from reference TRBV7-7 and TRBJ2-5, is GAGVSQSPRYKVTKRGQDVTLRCDPISSHATLYWYQQALGQGPEFLTYFNYEAQPDKSGLPSDRFSAERPEGSISTLTIQRTEQRDSAMYRCASSLASLAGETQYFGPGTRLLVL.

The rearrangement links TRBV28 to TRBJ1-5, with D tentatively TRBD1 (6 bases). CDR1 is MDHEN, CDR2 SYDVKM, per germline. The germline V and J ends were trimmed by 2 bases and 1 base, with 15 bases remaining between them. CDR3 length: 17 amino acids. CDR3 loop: CASSLRVTGGSNQPQHF. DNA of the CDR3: TGTGCCAGCAGTTTACGCGTGACAGGTGGGAGCAATCAGCCCCAGCATTTT.

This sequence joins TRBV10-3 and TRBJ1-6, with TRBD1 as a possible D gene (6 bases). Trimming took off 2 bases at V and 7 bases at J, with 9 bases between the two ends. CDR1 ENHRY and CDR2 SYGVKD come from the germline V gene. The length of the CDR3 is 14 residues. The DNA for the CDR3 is TGTGCCATCAGTGAGACTCAGGGGAATTCACCCCTCCACTTT. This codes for CAISETQGNSPLHF.

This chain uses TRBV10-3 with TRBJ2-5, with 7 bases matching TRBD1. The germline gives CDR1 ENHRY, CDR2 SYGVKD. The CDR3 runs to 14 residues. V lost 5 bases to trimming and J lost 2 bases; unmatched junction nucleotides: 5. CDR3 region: CAISPQGSQETQYF. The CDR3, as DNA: TGTGCCATCAGTCCACAGGGGTCTCAAGAGACCCAGTACTTC.

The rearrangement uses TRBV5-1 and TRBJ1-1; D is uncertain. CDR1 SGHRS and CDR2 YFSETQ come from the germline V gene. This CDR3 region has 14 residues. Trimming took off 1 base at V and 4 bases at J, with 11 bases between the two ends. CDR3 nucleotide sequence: TGCGCCAGCAGCTTGAATACTGGTGGCACTGAAGCTTTCTTT. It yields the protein CASSLNTGGTEAFF. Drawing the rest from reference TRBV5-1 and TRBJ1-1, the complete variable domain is KAGVTQTPRYLIKTRGQQVTLSCSPISGHRSVSWYQQTPGQGLQFLFEYFSETQRNKGNFPGRFSGRQFSNSRSEMNVSTLELGDSALYLCASSLNTGGTEAFFGQGTRLTVV.

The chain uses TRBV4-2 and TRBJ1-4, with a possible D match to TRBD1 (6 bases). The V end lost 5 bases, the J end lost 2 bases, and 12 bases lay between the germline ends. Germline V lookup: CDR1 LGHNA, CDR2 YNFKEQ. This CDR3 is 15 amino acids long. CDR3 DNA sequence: TGTGCCAGCAGCTACGGACAGCGCACTAATGAAAAACTGTTTTTT. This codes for CASSYGQRTNEKLFF.

The DNA for the CDR3 is TGTGCCAGCAGCTTTGCTAGCGGGGGGGCCGGGGATACGCAGTATTTT. It translates to CASSFASGGAGDTQYF. The chain has TRBV7-2 and TRBJ2-3; 12 bases agree with TRBD2. This CDR3 comprises 16 residues. Germline values: CDR1 SGHTA, CDR2 FQGNSA. J lost 6 bases, V lost 3 bases, and 7 bases had no gene match.

CDR3 residues: CASSHTGAGGYTF. In DNA, the CDR3 is TGCGCCAGCAGCCATACAGGGGCGGGTGGCTACACCTTC. The V and J genes are TRBV4-3 and TRBJ1-2; 7 nucleotides align to TRBD1. V lost 3 bases to trimming and J lost 7 bases; unmatched junction nucleotides: 5. Germline V gene sequence: CDR1 LGHNA, CDR2 YSLEER. The CDR3 has 13 amino acids.

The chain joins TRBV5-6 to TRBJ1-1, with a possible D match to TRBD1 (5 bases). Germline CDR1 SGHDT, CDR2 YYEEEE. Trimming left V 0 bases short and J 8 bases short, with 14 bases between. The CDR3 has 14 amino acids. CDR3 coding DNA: TGTGCCAGCAGCTTGGCCACGGTGGGGCTCGAAGCTTTCTTT. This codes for CASSLATVGLEAFF.

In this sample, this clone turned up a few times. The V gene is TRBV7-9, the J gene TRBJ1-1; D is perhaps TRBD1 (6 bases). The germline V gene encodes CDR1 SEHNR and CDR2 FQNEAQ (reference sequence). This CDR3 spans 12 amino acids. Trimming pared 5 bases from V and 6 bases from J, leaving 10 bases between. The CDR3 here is CASSLQGSEAFF. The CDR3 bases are TGTGCCAGCAGCCTTCAGGGGTCTGAAGCTTTCTTT. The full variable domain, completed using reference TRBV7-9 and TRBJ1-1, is DTGVSQNPRHKITKRGQNVTFRCDPISEHNRLYWYRQTLGQGPEFLTYFQNEAQLEKSRLLSDRFSAERPKGSFSTLEIQRTEQGDSAMYLCASSLQGSEAFFGQGTRLTVV.

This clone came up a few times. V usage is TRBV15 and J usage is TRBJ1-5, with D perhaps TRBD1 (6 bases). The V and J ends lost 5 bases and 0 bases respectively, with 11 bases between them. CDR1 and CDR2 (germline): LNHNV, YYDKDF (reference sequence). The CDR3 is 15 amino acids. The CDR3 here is CATSSGTSSNQPQHF. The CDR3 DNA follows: TGTGCCACCAGCTCCGGGACATCTAGCAATCAGCCCCAGCATTTT.

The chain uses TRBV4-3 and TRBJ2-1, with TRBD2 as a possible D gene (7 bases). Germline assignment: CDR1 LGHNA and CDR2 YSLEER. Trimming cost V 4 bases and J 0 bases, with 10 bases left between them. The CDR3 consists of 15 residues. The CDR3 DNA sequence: TGCGCCAGCAGCCCGGGGGGCCGCTCCTACAATGAGCAGTTCTTC. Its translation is CASSPGGRSYNEQFF.

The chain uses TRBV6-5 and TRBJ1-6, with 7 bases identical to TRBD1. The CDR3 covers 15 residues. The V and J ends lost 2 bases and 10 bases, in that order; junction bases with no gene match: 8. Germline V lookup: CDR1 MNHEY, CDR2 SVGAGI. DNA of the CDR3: TGTGCCAGCAGTTACGATACAGGGGTAGGATCACCCCTCCACTTT. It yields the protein CASSYDTGVGSPLHF.

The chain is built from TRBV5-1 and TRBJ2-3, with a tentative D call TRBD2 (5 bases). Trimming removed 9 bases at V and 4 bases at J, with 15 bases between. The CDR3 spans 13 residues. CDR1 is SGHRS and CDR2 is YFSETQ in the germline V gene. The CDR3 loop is CATSEEGPDTQYF. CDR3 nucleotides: TGCGCCACCTCAGAAGAGGGCCCAGATACGCAGTATTTT.

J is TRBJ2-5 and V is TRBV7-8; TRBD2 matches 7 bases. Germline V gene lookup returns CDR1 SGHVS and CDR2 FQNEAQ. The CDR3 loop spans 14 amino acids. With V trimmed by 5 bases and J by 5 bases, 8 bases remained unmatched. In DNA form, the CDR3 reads TGTGCCAGCAGCCCCCGTGGGGGGGAGGAGACCCAGTACTTC. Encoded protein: CASSPRGGEETQYF.